Following are 3 T cell receptor beta chains from one sample sequenced in a study of glioma-infiltrating T cells after dendritic cell vaccination. Data came from immunoSEQ multiplex PCR; TCRdb stores just in-frame clones and leaves some out. This sample yields fewer than 95,000 clones, of which 85% are seen a single time; about 8.5% belongs to the top ten. This sample's time point: after dendritic cell vaccination, including at tumor progression/relapse. The sample was blood, taken after dendritic cell vaccination. The source is a human donor with glioblastoma.

V gene TRBV7-2 combines with J gene TRBJ2-2, with 13 bases fitting TRBD2. This CDR3 has 16 amino acids. With 5 bases clipped from V and 5 bases from J, the junction kept 5 bases outside the gene matches. From germline, CDR1 is SGHTA and CDR2 FQGNSA. The CDR3, as DNA: TGTGCCAGCAGCCCGAGACTAGCGGGGGGTACCGGGGAGCTGTTTTTT. As protein: CASSPRLAGGTGELFF.

The genes are TRBV5-6 and TRBJ2-3, with 7 positions matching TRBD2. The germline gives CDR1 SGHDT, CDR2 YYEEEE. J gave up 0 bases and V 1 base, and 2 bases lay outside the gene matches. The CDR3 contains 15 residues. Written as DNA, the CDR3 is TGTGCCAGCAGCTTGCTTAGCGGGAGCACAGATACGCAGTATTTT. Its protein is CASSLLSGSTDTQYF.

The rearrangement joins TRBV7-2 to TRBJ2-3; 9 positions match TRBD2. Germline V lookup: CDR1 SGHTA, CDR2 FQGNSA. V gave up 4 bases and J gave up 5 bases; unmatched junction bases: 13. This CDR3 is 17 amino acids long. The CDR3 DNA is TGTGCCAGCAGCTCACGCAGGGCGGGGGGGCCGGGAGATACGCAGTATTTT. It yields the protein CASSSRRAGGPGDTQYF.